The next 9 T cell receptor beta chains were all read from a single sample in a study of CD8 T cells in ankylosing spondylitis. One entry per CDR3 protein, called by TCRdb with MiXCR from the 5' RACE reads. This table holds a few hundred thousand distinct CDR3 sequences, 8% to 11% found once. Sequenced input: blood, either unsorted or a sorted T cell fraction (not recorded which). These TCRs come from a male donor with ankylosing spondylitis or in good health (not recorded which).

This clonotype was seen more than once but under ten times. CDR3 nucleotides: TGTGCCACCAGTGACCCTCCCGGAACAGGGGGCGTGAATGAGCAGTTCTTC. Amino acid sequence: CATSDPPGTGGVNEQFF. The chain combines TRBV24-1 with TRBJ2-1, with TRBD1 matching over 9 bases. The CDR3 has 17 amino acids. The ends lost 4 bases at V and 7 bases at J; junction bases unmatched: 13. CDR1 is KGHDR and CDR2 is SFDVKD in the germline V gene.

This clonotype was seen ten or more times. J is TRBJ1-5 and V is TRBV12-3 or TRBV12-4; possibly TRBD1 for D (5 bases). The CDR3 has 15 amino acids. V was pared by 6 bases and J by 2 bases, with 14 bases between. In DNA form, the CDR3 reads TGTGCCAGCAGGAAGACAGAGATACGCAATCAGCCCCAGCATTTT. This encodes CASRKTEIRNQPQHF.

This clonotype was detected a few times. The chain has TRBV5-5 and TRBJ2-2; D is perhaps TRBD1 (6 bases). This CDR3 spans 15 amino acids. The V gene lost 1 base and the J gene lost 5 bases, with 12 bases spanning the gap. Germline CDR1 is SGHKS and CDR2 is YYEKEE (reference sequence). CDR3 coding DNA: TGTGCCAGCAGCTTGAGTACAGGGAGTACCGGGGAGCTGTTTTTT. It translates to CASSLSTGSTGELFF.

J is TRBJ1-1 and V is TRBV20-1, with D uncertain. The CDR3 loop spans 14 amino acids. Germline V lookup: CDR1 DFQATT, CDR2 SNEGSKA (reference sequence). Trimming shortened V by 0 bases and J by 3 bases, and 11 bases separated the two germline ends. CDR3 nucleotide sequence: TGCAGTGCTAGAGATACCGGAGTTGACACTGAAGCTTTCTTT. Its protein is CSARDTGVDTEAFF.

The sample holds many counts of this clonotype. The J gene is TRBJ1-1, the V gene TRBV7-9, with D perhaps matching TRBD1 (5 bases). Trimming left V 4 bases short and J 4 bases short, with 13 bases between. The CDR3 is 14 residues long. Germline V gene sequence: CDR1 SEHNR, CDR2 FQNEAQ (reference sequence). The CDR3 sequence: CASSSQGSSTEAFF. The CDR3 nucleotides are TGTGCCAGCAGCTCCCAGGGAAGTAGCACTGAAGCTTTCTTT.

This clonotype was recorded many times. The chain recombines TRBV12-3 or TRBV12-4 with TRBJ1-5, with D possibly matching TRBD1 (5 bases). Trimming left V 5 bases short and J 6 bases short, with 11 bases between. This CDR3 spans 13 amino acids. The CDR3 nucleotides read TGTGCCAGCAGTCCCACTGGGGGTCAGCCCCAGCATTTT. Protein product: CASSPTGGQPQHF.

The gene calls are TRBV12-3 or TRBV12-4 and TRBJ1-5; 7 nucleotides agree with TRBD1. The CDR3 has 16 residues. Losses at the gene ends were 0 bases for V and 4 bases for J; bases not matched to a gene: 6. The CDR3 here is CASSLAAGQRNQPQHF. CDR3 coding DNA: TGTGCCAGCAGTTTAGCCGCGGGACAGCGGAATCAGCCCCAGCATTTT.

This clonotype has at least ten counts. The chain employs TRBV12-3 or TRBV12-4 and TRBJ2-7; 8 bases are shared with TRBD1. The V gene end was trimmed by 5 bases and the J gene end by 3 bases; junction bases not matched to a gene: 6. CDR3 size: 14 residues. The CDR3 DNA sequence: TGTGCCAGCAGTGGGGACAGGACCCTCTACGAGCAGTACTTC. This gives the protein CASSGDRTLYEQYF.

V gene TRBV5-4 combines with J gene TRBJ1-2; TRBD1 is a possible D gene (5 bases). Deletions cut 2 bases from V and 6 bases from J, with 11 bases between. Germline V gives CDR1 SGHNT, CDR2 YYREEE (reference sequence). The CDR3 extends over 13 amino acids. The CDR3 nucleotides are TGTGCCAGCAGCTTAGGGACGCAAGATGGCTACACCTTC. This gives the protein CASSLGTQDGYTF.